Presented here are 18 T cell receptor beta chains from one specimen sequenced in a study of T-cell reconstitution after alpha-beta-depleted transplantation in children. Unique molecular identifiers featured in how the TCRbeta library was prepared. TCRdb reprocessed the PCR reads via MiXCR and lists one record per CDR3 protein. The data contain hundreds of thousands of distinct CDR3 sequences, about 10% of them singletons. Source: PBMCs, taken before TCRalphabeta/CD19-depleted stem cell transplant. The receptors were sampled from a child aged 2-15 years with inherited bone marrow failure, due to receive a stem cell transplant.

This clonotype was seen a handful of times. The rearrangement uses TRBV23-1 and TRBJ2-3, with D perhaps matching TRBD1 (6 bases). TRBV23-1 is assigned to the ORF class and has an uncertain function. The CDR3 is made up of 18 amino acids. V was cut by 6 bases and J by 2 bases, with 24 bases left in between. CDR3 sequence: CASSLPNRAPSNTDTQYF. The CDR3 DNA sequence: TGCGCCAGCAGCCTTCCTAACAGGGCCCCCTCAAACACAGATACGCAGTATTTT.

This clonotype was picked up many times. The CDR3 bases are TGTGCCAGCAGAGGCGCCCTGGGACTAGCGGGAGAAAATGAGCAGTTCTTC. It encodes CASRGALGLAGENEQFF. The chain links TRBV12-3 or TRBV12-4 to TRBJ2-1, with 14 bases aligning to TRBD2. V was pared by 6 bases and J by 7 bases, with 11 bases of the junction left unmatched. The CDR3 loop spans 17 amino acids.

The V gene is TRBV29-1, the J gene TRBJ1-2; D call uncertain. With 4 bases removed from V and 7 bases from J, the gap between germline ends came to 19 bases. This CDR3 is 14 amino acids long. Germline V gene lookup returns CDR1 SQVTM and CDR2 ANQGSEA. The CDR3 DNA reads TGCAGCGTTGGGCTAGCTGGGCGCTCCAGTGGCTACACCTTC. Its translation is CSVGLAGRSSGYTF.

This chain connects TRBV12-3 or TRBV12-4 to TRBJ2-7, with D perhaps being TRBD1 or TRBD2 (5 bases each). V was pared by 5 bases and J by 0 bases, with 14 bases between. The CDR3 runs to 15 residues. CDR3 in DNA: TGTGCCAGCAGTCCCGGGGCGGGCGCCTCCTACGAGCAGTACTTC. Protein sequence: CASSPGAGASYEQYF.

In its sample, this clonotype was seen a few times. The chain has TRBV20-1 and TRBJ2-1; 8 bases align to TRBD2. Germline trimming cut 1 base from V and 6 bases from J; bases unmatched to any gene: 20. CDR1 and CDR2 (germline): DFQATT, SNEGSKA (reference sequence). This CDR3 contains 19 residues. The CDR3 loop is CSARGGAGGIPYGTNEQFF. CDR3 sequence (DNA): TGCAGTGCTAGAGGGGGGGCGGGGGGCATACCATACGGCACCAATGAGCAGTTCTTC.

This clonotype was counted between two and nine times. The chain has TRBV4-3 and TRBJ1-1, with TRBD1 as a possible D gene (5 bases). This CDR3 comprises 16 residues. Germline lookup yields CDR1 LGHNA and CDR2 YSLEER. With 0 bases removed from V and 1 base from J, the gap between germline ends came to 12 bases. DNA for the CDR3: TGCGCCAGCAGCCAAGATTGGGGGACCCGGAACACTGAAGCTTTCTTT. Its protein is CASSQDWGTRNTEAFF.

This clonotype was detected a few times. This chain connects TRBV7-9 to TRBJ1-3; 7 positions match TRBD1. Germline CDR1 is SEHNR and CDR2 is FQNEAQ (reference sequence). This CDR3 has 16 amino acids. V was pared by 4 bases and J by 0 bases, with 6 bases of the junction left unmatched. CDR3 residues: CASSSTGSTSGNTIYF. The CDR3 coding sequence is TGTGCCAGCAGCTCGACAGGGTCGACCTCTGGAAACACCATATATTTT.

This chain uses TRBV29-1 with TRBJ2-7; TRBD2 matches at 10 bases. Losses at the gene ends were 3 bases for V and 5 bases for J; bases not matched to a gene: 1. Germline V gene lookup returns CDR1 SQVTM and CDR2 ANQGSEA. The CDR3 length is 12 residues. The CDR3 here is CSVDGLADEQYF. CDR3 coding DNA: TGCAGCGTTGACGGACTAGCGGACGAGCAGTACTTC.

This clonotype was detected ten times or more. The chain uses TRBV4-3 and TRBJ2-7; no firm D call. CDR1 and CDR2 (germline): LGHNA, YSLEER. V lost 4 bases and J 2 bases, leaving 12 bases between the germline ends. The CDR3 sequence is 14 residues long. The CDR3 here is CASSLDVTTYEQYF. CDR3 coding DNA: TGCGCCAGCAGCCTGGACGTGACCACCTACGAGCAGTACTTC.

This clonotype was detected ten times or more. The chain has TRBV7-9 and TRBJ2-5, with a possible D match to TRBD2 (5 bases). The CDR3 has 16 amino acids. V was trimmed by 2 bases and J by 5 bases, leaving 18 bases between them. Germline-derived CDR1 and CDR2 are SEHNR and FQNEAQ (reference sequence). The CDR3 coding sequence is TGTGCCAGCAGCTTACGCGTAGCGCCTTCCGGGGAGACCCAGTACTTC. As protein: CASSLRVAPSGETQYF.

This clonotype occurred many times. The chain recombines TRBV6-2 or TRBV6-3 with TRBJ1-1; unclear D gene. V was clipped by 2 bases and J by 0 bases, with 7 bases between them. The CDR3 is 14 residues long. Germline CDR1 and CDR2: MNHEY and SVGEGT. CDR3 in DNA: TGTGCCAGCAGTTACACCTTTATGAACACTGAAGCTTTCTTT. Translating gives CASSYTFMNTEAFF.

The chain links TRBV27 to TRBJ2-2; D might be TRBD1 (6 bases). Germline CDR1 MNHEY, CDR2 SMNVEV (reference sequence). Trimming shortened V by 3 bases and J by 1 base, and 9 bases separated the two germline ends. This CDR3 region has 15 residues. The CDR3 sequence: CASSFTGWNTGELFF. In DNA, the CDR3 is TGTGCCAGCAGTTTTACAGGGTGGAACACCGGGGAGCTGTTTTTT.

With regard to this clonotype: A single base separates this from a much larger clone, so it may be a read error. The chain is built from TRBV20-1 and TRBJ2-1, with 13 positions matching TRBD2. Germline CDR1 DFQATT, CDR2 SNEGSKA (reference sequence). The CDR3 is made up of 18 amino acids. The CDR3 here is CCARDLQKLAGGRNEQFF. In DNA, the CDR3 is TGCTGTGCTAGAGATCTGCAAAAACTAGCGGGAGGGCGCAATGAGCAGTTCTTC.

Turning to this clonotype: The CDR3 does not end in the conserved phenylalanine or tryptophan, so this is likely a read error. This chain uses TRBV27 with TRBJ2-7; D is unclear. The germline V and J ends were trimmed by 3 bases and 0 bases, with 3 bases remaining between them. This CDR3 spans 12 amino acids. Germline V gene lookup returns CDR1 MNHEY and CDR2 SMNVEV (reference sequence). The CDR3 region has the DNA TGTGCCAGCAGTTTCCTCTCCTACGAGCAGTACTAC. This gives the protein CASSFLSYEQYY.

Many counts were recorded for this clonotype. The chain uses TRBV12-3 or TRBV12-4 and TRBJ2-3; no reliable D call. V lost 7 bases to trimming and J lost 2 bases, with 13 bases between them. This CDR3 region has 14 residues. CDR3 DNA: TGTGCCAGCATCCCCGCCGGATTCACAGATACGCAGTATTTT. This translates into CASIPAGFTDTQYF.

This clonotype was observed at least ten times. The chain uses TRBV29-1 and TRBJ1-1, with D unresolved. Germline values: CDR1 SQVTM, CDR2 ANQGSEA. CDR3 length: 13 amino acids. Trimming shortened V by 3 bases and J by 3 bases, and 11 bases separated the two germline ends. The CDR3 region has the DNA TGCAGCGTTGACCACGGCTACTACACTGAAGCTTTCTTT. Translated: CSVDHGYYTEAFF.

This sequence joins TRBV9 and TRBJ2-1, with 13 bases fitting TRBD2. CDR3 length: 15 amino acids. Germline V lookup: CDR1 SGDLS, CDR2 YYNGEE. Trimming cost V 1 base and J 12 bases; bases outside gene matches: 7. The DNA of the CDR3 is TGTGCCAGCAGCGTAAACGGACTAGCGGGGGACGGGCAGTTCTTC. Its translation: CASSVNGLAGDGQFF.

This clonotype has at least ten counts. The rearrangement uses TRBV5-6 and TRBJ2-5, with D perhaps TRBD1 (7 bases). Germline V gene data show CDR1 as SGHDT and CDR2 as YYEEEE. Trimming took off 4 bases at V and 7 bases at J, with 20 bases between the two ends. This CDR3 contains 15 residues. The DNA of the CDR3 is TGTGCCAGCAGCCGCAAGACAGGGAGGTTGGGGACCCAGTACTTC. This encodes CASSRKTGRLGTQYF.